Detailed here is one T cell receptor beta chain. Profiled with immunoSEQ multiplex PCR; TCRdb holds only in-frame clones, not every one. The data hold under 85,000 clones, with about 96% observed a single time. The sample originates from a study of technical replicates of blood from a few donors. Trimming cost V 3 bases and J 7 bases; bases outside gene matches: 17. Germline V lookup: CDR1 MDHEN, CDR2 SYDVKM. The length of the CDR3 is 18 residues. V is TRBV28 and J is TRBJ2-1; 8 bases are shared with TRBD2. Specimen: T cells isolated from PBMCs. The TCR sequence derives from a human donor in good health. The CDR3 bases are TGTGCCAGCAGTTTCAAATCGGGAGGGCCCTTCGCCAATAATGAGCAGTTCTTC. Encoded protein: CASSFKSGGPFANNEQFF.